The 5 T cell receptor beta chains below were found in one sample sequenced in a study of T cell changes during pregnancy in multiple sclerosis. The table came from immunoSEQ multiplex PCR; TCRdb's copy has only in-frame clones and leaves some out. This sample has roughly 75,000 clones, with around 93% found just once. The input for sequencing was peripheral blood, taken after pregnancy. Receptor source: a female donor in good health, enrolled as a control in a pregnancy study.

V and J are TRBV6-5 and TRBJ2-2, with 12 positions matching TRBD2. This CDR3 spans 16 amino acids. CDR1 and CDR2 (germline): MNHEY, SVGAGI. V lost 3 bases to trimming and J lost 6 bases; unmatched junction nucleotides: 5. Written as DNA, the CDR3 is TGTGCCAGCAGTTATCTAGCGGGAGGGCCCGCCGGGGAGCTGTTTTTT. Translating it yields CASSYLAGGPAGELFF.

This chain links TRBV9 with TRBJ1-2, with D perhaps matching TRBD1 (5 bases). V was clipped by 7 bases and J by 6 bases, with 13 bases between them. The CDR3 totals 12 residues. Germline CDR1 is SGDLS and CDR2 is YYNGEE. CDR3 sequence: CASFTGGHGYTF. CDR3 in DNA: TGTGCCAGCTTTACAGGTGGGCATGGCTACACCTTC.

The chain joins TRBV7-3 to TRBJ2-1; the D gene is possibly TRBD2 (6 bases). Germline values: CDR1 SGHTA, CDR2 FQGTGA. V gave up 4 bases and J gave up 11 bases, with 18 bases separating them. This CDR3 comprises 14 residues. The DNA of the CDR3 is TGTGCCAGCAGCTCCGGGACCGGGGGTTTGAAGCAGTTCTTC. Protein: CASSSGTGGLKQFF.

The rearrangement joins TRBV13 to TRBJ2-7, with 7 positions matching TRBD2. This CDR3 has 15 amino acids. Germline trimming cut 2 bases from V and 0 bases from J; bases unmatched to any gene: 4. From germline, CDR1 is PRHDT and CDR2 FYEKMQ (reference sequence). The CDR3 region has the DNA TGTGCCAGCAGCTTATCGCGGGGGTCCTCCTACGAGCAGTACTTC. It encodes CASSLSRGSSYEQYF. The full variable domain, completed using reference TRBV13 and TRBJ2-7, is AAGVIQSPRHLIKEKRETATLKCYPIPRHDTVYWYQQGPGQDPQFLISFYEKMQSDKGSIPDRFSAQQFSDYHSELNMSSLELGDSALYFCASSLSRGSSYEQYFGPGTRLTVT.

This clone qualifies as medium-sized. In nucleotides, the CDR3 is TGTGCCAGCCGGGACAGGGGCGTGGGGTTCGTTCGCACTGAAGCTTTCTTT. Translated: CASRDRGVGFVRTEAFF. V gene TRBV9 combines with J gene TRBJ1-1; 10 nucleotides agree with TRBD1. The CDR3 runs 17 residues. CDR1 is SGDLS and CDR2 is YYNGEE in the germline V gene. The junction had 16 bases not matched to a gene; V was cut back by 7 bases and J by 4 bases.